The next 17 T cell receptor beta chains were all read from a single sample in a study of blood T cell repertoires in COVID-19. Repertoires were generated with immunoSEQ multiplex PCR, while TCRdb's copy carries only in-frame clones and drops some. The data show around 300,000 clones, roughly 90% seen once. The sequencing sample was made of PBMCs or T cells enriched from blood (not recorded which). Receptors originate from a woman aged 25 to 39 who had recovered from COVID-19.

V usage is TRBV2 and J usage is TRBJ1-1; TRBD1 might be the D (6 bases). V lost 8 bases to trimming and J lost 5 bases, with 24 bases between them. The CDR3 loop spans 16 amino acids. CDR1 and CDR2 from the germline V gene are SNHLY and FYNNEI. CDR3 in amino acids: CASLLGRTGGQTEAFF. CDR3 nucleotides: TGTGCCAGCCTCCTTGGGAGGACGGGGGGGCAGACTGAAGCTTTCTTT. The full variable domain, in which reference TRBV2 and TRBJ1-1 provide the parts outside the CDR3, is EPEVTQTPSHQVTQMGQEVILRCVPISNHLYFYWYRQILGQKVEFLVSFYNNEISEKSEIFDDQFSVERPDGSNFTLKIRSTKLEDSAMYFCASLLGRTGGQTEAFFGQGTRLTVV.

This clone showed up just once. V and J are TRBV6-2 or TRBV6-3 and TRBJ1-5, with 10 nucleotides matching TRBD1. CDR1 MNHEY and CDR2 SVGEGT come from the germline V gene. V shed 6 bases and J 1 base; nucleotides not matched to a gene: 15. CDR3 size: 19 residues. CDR3 sequence reads: CASSPGQGFWGGSNQPQHF. The CDR3 bases are TGTGCCAGCAGCCCGGGACAGGGGTTTTGGGGCGGAAGCAATCAGCCCCAGCATTTT.

The chain joins TRBV5-1 to TRBJ2-5, with TRBD2 matching over 7 bases. CDR1 is SGHRS and CDR2 is YFSETQ in the germline V gene. The CDR3 is 15 residues long. The ends lost 4 bases at V and 1 base at J; junction bases unmatched: 7. Here the CDR3 DNA reads TGCGCCAGCAGCCCGACTAGCTTTGGCCAAGAGACCCAGTACTTC. Amino acids: CASSPTSFGQETQYF.

The rearrangement uses TRBV19 and TRBJ2-7; TRBD1 matches at 10 bases. CDR3 length equals 14 residues. J was trimmed by 3 bases and V by 5 bases; bases with no gene match: 4. Germline V gives CDR1 LNHDA, CDR2 SQIVND (reference sequence). CDR3 bases: TGTGCCAGTAGTCGACAGGGGGCACGCTACGAGCAGTACTTC. This sequence encodes CASSRQGARYEQYF.

V usage is TRBV28 and J usage is TRBJ2-3; 10 positions agree with TRBD2. The CDR3 runs 18 residues. Germline CDR1 and CDR2: MDHEN and SYDVKM. J gave up 5 bases and V 2 bases, and 13 bases lay outside the gene matches. DNA for the CDR3: TGTGCCAGCAGTTTAGTGGCGGGGCTAGCGGGGGCTGGAGATACGCAGTATTTT. It specifies CASSLVAGLAGAGDTQYF.

The gene calls are TRBV19 and TRBJ1-5, with D possibly TRBD1 on 5 matching bases. With 3 bases removed from V and 2 bases from J, the gap between germline ends came to 11 bases. In germline, CDR1 is LNHDA, CDR2 SQIVND (reference sequence). The CDR3 has 15 amino acids. This CDR3 reads CASSMQGKGNQPQHF. For the CDR3, the DNA is TGTGCCAGTAGTATGCAGGGAAAAGGCAATCAGCCCCAGCATTTT.

This clone was found a few times. The chain is built from TRBV2 and TRBJ1-1; D call uncertain. The germline CDR1 and CDR2 sequences are SNHLY and FYNNEI. The CDR3 is 12 residues long. V was trimmed by 5 bases and J by 1 base, leaving 5 bases between them. This CDR3 is CASSLRNTEAFF. As DNA, the CDR3 is TGTGCCAGCAGTCTCAGGAACACTGAAGCTTTCTTT.

The genes are TRBV7-2 and TRBJ1-2; D is possibly TRBD1 (5 bases). Per germline, CDR1 SGHTA and CDR2 FQGNSA. The CDR3 length is 14 residues. Trimming removed 2 bases from V and 7 bases from J, with 14 bases in between. The CDR3 DNA reads as TGTGCCAGCAGCTTAAGGGGTTTGGGGGGTGGCTACACCTTC. Its translation: CASSLRGLGGGYTF.

The V gene is TRBV7-9, the J gene TRBJ1-2; D call uncertain. Trimming took 7 bases from V and 3 from J, leaving 21 bases between them. The CDR3 has 16 residues. From germline, CDR1 is SEHNR and CDR2 FQNEAQ (reference sequence). CDR3 nucleotide sequence: TGTGCCAGCACCGAACTAAAGACGGAAGGATACTATGGCTACACCTTC. Residues: CASTELKTEGYYGYTF.

This rearrangement joins TRBV4-3 to TRBJ1-4; D unresolved. The germline V gene has CDR1 LGHNA and CDR2 YSLEER. The CDR3 runs 18 residues. Trimming pared 1 base from V and 0 bases from J, leaving 15 bases between. In DNA form, the CDR3 reads TGCGCCAGCAGCCAAGGGAGGCGGGGTTGGGCAACTAATGAAAAACTGTTTTTT. Translating it yields CASSQGRRGWATNEKLFF.

The chain uses TRBV6-1 and TRBJ2-3; TRBD1 is a possible D gene (6 bases). V was pared by 3 bases and J by 1 base, with 11 bases between. The CDR3 runs 15 residues. The germline V gene encodes CDR1 MNHNS and CDR2 SASEGT. The CDR3 protein is CASSDSSGGTDTQYF. CDR3 nucleotide sequence: TGTGCCAGCAGTGACAGTTCAGGGGGCACAGATACGCAGTATTTT.

This clone turned up a few times. This sequence joins TRBV28 and TRBJ1-2; 7 positions agree with TRBD1. The CDR3 is made up of 14 amino acids. After removal of 6 bases from V and 4 bases from J, the junction contained 8 bases not matched to a gene. Per germline, CDR1 MDHEN and CDR2 SYDVKM. The CDR3 protein is CASSSIRGLYGYTF. CDR3 bases: TGTGCCAGCAGCTCGATTAGGGGGCTCTATGGCTACACCTTC.

The chain is built from TRBV28 and TRBJ1-1, with D possibly matching TRBD1 (5 bases). The CDR3 length is 13 residues. The ends were cut back, 7 bases at V and 4 bases at J, with 13 bases in the middle. The germline V gene has CDR1 MDHEN and CDR2 SYDVKM. Here the CDR3 DNA reads TGTGCCAGCACCCCAGGGTTTGGCACTGAAGCTTTCTTT. Its protein product is CASTPGFGTEAFF.

The chain is built from TRBV5-1 and TRBJ2-3; 7 positions match TRBD1. The CDR3 length is 14 residues. Germline CDR1 and CDR2: SGHRS and YFSETQ. The ends lost 2 bases at V and 4 bases at J; junction bases unmatched: 4. CDR3 DNA: TGCGCCAGCAGCTTCCGACAGGGCCCAGATACGCAGTATTTT. Its translation is CASSFRQGPDTQYF. Complete variable domain (other parts from reference TRBV5-1 and TRBJ2-3): KAGVTQTPRYLIKTRGQQVTLSCSPISGHRSVSWYQQTPGQGLQFLFEYFSETQRNKGNFPGRFSGRQFSNSRSEMNVSTLELGDSALYLCASSFRQGPDTQYFGPGTRLTVL.

This clone has only a few counts. V gene TRBV6-2 or TRBV6-3 combines with J gene TRBJ1-5, with a possible D match to TRBD1 (6 bases). Trimming took off 1 base at V and 5 bases at J, with 12 bases between the two ends. The V gene's germline CDR1 is MNHEY and CDR2 SVGEGT. The CDR3 contains 15 residues. CDR3 in DNA: TGTGCCAGCAGTTACTATGTGAACAGGGATCAGCCCCAGCATTTT. It translates to CASSYYVNRDQPQHF.

J is TRBJ2-3 and V is TRBV6-5; TRBD2 might be the D (5 bases). The length of the CDR3 is 15 residues. Germline V CDR1 and CDR2: MNHEY, SVGAGI. Trimming shortened V by 6 bases and J by 1 base, and 14 bases separated the two germline ends. CDR3 loop: CASREVSLRTDTQYF. The CDR3 DNA reads as TGTGCCAGCAGGGAGGTCTCTCTCCGCACAGATACGCAGTATTTT.

This clone was seen only once. The CDR3 bases are TGCGCCAGCAGCCAACGACAGGGCGCCCTCTCTAACTATGGCTACACCTTC. Amino acid sequence: CASSQRQGALSNYGYTF. V gene TRBV4-1 combines with J gene TRBJ1-2; TRBD1 matches 7 bases. Germline CDR1 is MGHRA and CDR2 is YSYEKL. V lost 2 bases and J lost 0; bases outside the gene matches: 9. This CDR3 is built from 17 residues.